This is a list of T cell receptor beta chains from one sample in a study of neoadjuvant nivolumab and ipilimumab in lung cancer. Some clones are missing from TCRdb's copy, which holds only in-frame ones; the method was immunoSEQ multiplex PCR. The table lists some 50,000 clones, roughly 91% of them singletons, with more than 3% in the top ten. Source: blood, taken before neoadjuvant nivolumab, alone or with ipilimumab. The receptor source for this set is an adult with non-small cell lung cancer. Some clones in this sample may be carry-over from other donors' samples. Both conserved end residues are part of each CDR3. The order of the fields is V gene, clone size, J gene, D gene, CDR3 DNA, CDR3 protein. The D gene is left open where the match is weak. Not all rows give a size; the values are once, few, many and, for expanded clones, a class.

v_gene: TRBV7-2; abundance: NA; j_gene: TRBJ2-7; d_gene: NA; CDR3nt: TGTGCCAGCAGACAAAGCTACAGCTCCTACGAGCAGTACTTC; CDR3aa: CASRQSYSSYEQYF
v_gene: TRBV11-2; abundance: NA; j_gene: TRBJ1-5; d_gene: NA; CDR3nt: TGTGCCAGCAGCTTTAACGCGGGGAATCAGCCCCAGCATTTT; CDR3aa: CASSFNAGNQPQHF
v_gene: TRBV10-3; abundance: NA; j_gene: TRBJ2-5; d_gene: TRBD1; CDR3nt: TGTGCCATCAGAATGGACAGGGCCGAGACCCAGTACTTC; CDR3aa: CAIRMDRAETQYF
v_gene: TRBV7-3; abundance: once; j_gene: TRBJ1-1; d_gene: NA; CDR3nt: TGTGCCAGCAGCTTATCCGCGAACACTGAAGCTTTCTTT; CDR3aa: CASSLSANTEAFF
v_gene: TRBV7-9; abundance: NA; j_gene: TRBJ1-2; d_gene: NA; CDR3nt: TGTGCCAGCAGCTTATATGAAGGCCGGGACACCTTC; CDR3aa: CASSLYEGRDTF
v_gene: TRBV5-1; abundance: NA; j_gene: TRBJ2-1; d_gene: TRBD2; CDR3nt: TGCGCCAGCAGCCAATCAAGCATAGCGGGACAAAATGAGCAGTTCTTC; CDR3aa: CASSQSSIAGQNEQFF
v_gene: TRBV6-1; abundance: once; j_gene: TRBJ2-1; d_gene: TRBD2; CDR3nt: TGTGCCAGCAGCGGGACTAGCCTGAATGAGCAGTTCTTC; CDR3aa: CASSGTSLNEQFF
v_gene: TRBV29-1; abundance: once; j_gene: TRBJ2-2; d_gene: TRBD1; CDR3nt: TGCAGCGTTGTCCCGGGACAGGGGCTAACCGGGGAGCTGTTTTTT; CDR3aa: CSVVPGQGLTGELFF
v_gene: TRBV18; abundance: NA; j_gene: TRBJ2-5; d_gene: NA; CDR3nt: TGTGCCAGCTCACCACGGAGACAAGGGGCAGGGACCCAGTACTTC; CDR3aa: CASSPRRQGAGTQYF
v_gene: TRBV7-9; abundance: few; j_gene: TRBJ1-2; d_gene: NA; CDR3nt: TGTGCCAGCAGCTTACAGGGACCCCTCTATGGCTACACCTTC; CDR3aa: CASSLQGPLYGYTF
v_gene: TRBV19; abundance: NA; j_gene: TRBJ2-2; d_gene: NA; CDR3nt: TGTGCCAGTCGTCAGGGAAGCACCGGGGAGCTGTTTTTT; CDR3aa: CASRQGSTGELFF
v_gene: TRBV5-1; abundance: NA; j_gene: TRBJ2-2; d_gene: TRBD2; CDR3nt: TGCGCCAGCAGCCCAAGACTAGCGGGAGTAAGGACCGGGGAGCTGTTTTTT; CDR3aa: CASSPRLAGVRTGELFF
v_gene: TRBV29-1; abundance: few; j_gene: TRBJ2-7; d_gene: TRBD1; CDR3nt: TGCAGCGTTGAGGGCAGGGGGCAAGGGATTTACGAGCAGTACTTC; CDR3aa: CSVEGRGQGIYEQYF
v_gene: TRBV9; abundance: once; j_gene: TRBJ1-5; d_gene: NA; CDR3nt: TGTGCCAGCAGCGTAGCGGCAGGGAACCAGCCCCAGCATTTT; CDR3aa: CASSVAAGNQPQHF
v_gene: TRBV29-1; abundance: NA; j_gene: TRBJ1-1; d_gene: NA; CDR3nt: TGCAGCGTTGTCGGGGAGTCGGAAGCTTTCTTT; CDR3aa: CSVVGESEAFF
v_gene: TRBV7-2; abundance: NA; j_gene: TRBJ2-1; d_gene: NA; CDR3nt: TGTGCCAGCAGCTTACGAGGGATCAGTGAGCAGTTCTTC; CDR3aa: CASSLRGISEQFF
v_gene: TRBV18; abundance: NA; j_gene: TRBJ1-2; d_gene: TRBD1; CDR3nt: TGTGCCAGCTTCTCCGGGACAGGGGCCTATGGCTACACCTTC; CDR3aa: CASFSGTGAYGYTF
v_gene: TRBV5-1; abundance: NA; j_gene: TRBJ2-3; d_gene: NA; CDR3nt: TGCGCCAGCAGTAATGGGGGGCGTAGGACAGATACGCAGTATTTT; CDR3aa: CASSNGGRRTDTQYF
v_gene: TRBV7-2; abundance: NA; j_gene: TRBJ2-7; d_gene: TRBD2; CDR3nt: TGTGCCAGCAGCTCAGGGGGGACTAGCGGGAGGGCCCGGCAGTACTTC; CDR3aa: CASSSGGTSGRARQYF
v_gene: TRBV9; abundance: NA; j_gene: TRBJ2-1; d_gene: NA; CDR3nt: TGTGCCAGCAGCGAGGGATTGGGCTACAATGAGCAGTTCTTC; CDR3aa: CASSEGLGYNEQFF
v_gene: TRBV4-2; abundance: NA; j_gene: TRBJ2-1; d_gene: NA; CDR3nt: TGTGCCAGCAGCTCTGAAGTCGGGACTCTGGAAGGGCTCAATGAGCAGTTCTTC; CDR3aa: CASSSEVGTLEGLNEQFF
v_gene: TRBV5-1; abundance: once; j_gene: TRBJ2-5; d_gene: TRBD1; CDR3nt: TGCGCCAGCAGCCCCACAGGGGGCCCAGAGACCCAGTACTTC; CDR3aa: CASSPTGGPETQYF
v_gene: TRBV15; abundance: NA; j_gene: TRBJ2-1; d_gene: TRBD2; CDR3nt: TGTGCCACCAGCAGAGATTTCCCTAGCGGCCCCTACAATGAGCAGTTCTTC; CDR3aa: CATSRDFPSGPYNEQFF
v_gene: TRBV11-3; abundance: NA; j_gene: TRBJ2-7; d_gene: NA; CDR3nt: TGTGCCAGCAGCTATGGGTCTACCTACGAGCAGTACTTC; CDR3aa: CASSYGSTYEQYF